The clone carrying this T cell receptor beta chain occurred many times. Its antigen is unknown. Noted time point: newly diagnosed GD, antithyroid drugs for less than 3 months. RNA extracted from PBMCs served as the sequencing template. Criteria from the American Thyroid Association guidelines were applied to diagnose Graves' disease. This sample was taken from a study of regulatory T cells in long-lasting Graves disease. Study background: For a period under 3 months, newly diagnosed Graves' patients had taken antithyroid drugs.

Study-wide points: Sharing of public clonotypes was greater in persistent patients (more than 2,500) than in new patients (about 970). There was favoring of TRBV28, TRBJ1-2 and TRBJ2-5 in persistent disease.

TCR beta libraries were built with iRepertoire HTBI primers and Arm-PCR of CDR3 regions. TCRdb reprocessed the multiplex PCR reads via MiXCR and lists one record per CDR3 protein. The sample lists about 300,000 distinct CDR3 sequences; about a sixth were seen once. CDR3 length: 13 amino acids. Trimming shortened V by 6 bases and J by 0 bases, and 8 bases separated the two germline ends. CDR1 is MNHNS and CDR2 is SASEGT in the germline V gene. This receptor was taken from a female donor with Graves disease. Sequencing used peripheral blood mononuclear cells (PBMCs), obtained at new diagnosis, from a patient treated with antithyroid drugs. V gene TRBV6-1 combines with J gene TRBJ1-2; possibly TRBD1 for D (5 bases). In DNA, the CDR3 is TGTGCCAGCAGAAGGGGAGCTAACTATGGCTACACCTTC. It yields the protein CASRRGANYGYTF.